This passage covers 15 T cell receptor beta chains from one sample sequenced in a study of vaccination and CD4 T cells after COVID-19. Sequenced with the Oncomine TCR Beta short-read assay was DNA taken from cultured CD4+ T cells. MiXCR, run by TCRdb on the PCR reads, gives a single entry per CDR3 protein. The table lists approximately 17,000 distinct CDR3 sequences, around 29% of them singletons, with 15% in the top ten. Treatment noted: roughly 10-day PBMC culture with coronavirus spike peptide pools or control peptides (ViraFEST assay). Their specific antigens are unknown. The sample taken for sequencing was cultured CD4+ T cells from blood. Receptors were obtained from a human donor with COVID-19.

The V call is TRBV11-3, the J call TRBJ2-1, with 12 positions matching TRBD2. Germline CDR1 reads SGHNT; CDR2 reads YENEEA. The CDR3 extends over 16 amino acids. V gave up 1 base and J gave up 9 bases; unmatched junction bases: 7. The CDR3 sequence: CASSLGPSGGVAEQFF. The CDR3 DNA follows: TGTGCCAGCAGCTTAGGGCCTAGCGGGGGGGTGGCTGAGCAGTTCTTC.

The V call is TRBV5-4, the J call TRBJ1-5; D gene unclear. Trimming left V 4 bases short and J 7 bases short, with 21 bases between. CDR1 SGHNT and CDR2 YYREEE come from the germline V gene (reference sequence). This CDR3 comprises 16 residues. CDR3: CASSRSSGPIRQPQHF. The CDR3 DNA sequence: TGTGCCAGCAGCCGATCTTCAGGTCCCATCAGGCAGCCCCAGCATTTT.

This clonotype was found a few times. The chain links TRBV20-1 to TRBJ2-3; 7 bases map to TRBD1. The germline gives CDR1 DFQATT, CDR2 SNEGSKA (reference sequence). Trimming removed 4 bases from V and 5 bases from J; junction bases left unmatched: 6. This CDR3 has 13 amino acids. As DNA, the CDR3 is TGCAGTGCTAAATTACAGGGGAAAGATACGCAGTATTTT. This encodes CSAKLQGKDTQYF.

The CDR3 region has the DNA TGTGCCAGCAGCACCCCCTCAGGGGGCGTGGGGGAGCAGTACTTC. It codes for CASSTPSGGVGEQYF. This sequence joins TRBV5-4 and TRBJ2-7, with 8 positions matching TRBD1. The CDR3 runs 15 residues. After removal of 4 bases from V and 7 bases from J, the junction contained 13 bases not matched to a gene. Looked up from germline, CDR1 is SGHNT and CDR2 is YYREEE (reference sequence).

This clonotype has more than one count but fewer than ten. The CDR3 loop reads CAWGGGSNQPQHF. The CDR3 DNA is TGTGCCTGGGGGGGTGGGAGCAATCAGCCCCAGCATTTT. V and J are TRBV30 and TRBJ1-5, with D possibly TRBD1 on 5 matching bases. The germline CDR1 and CDR2 sequences are GTSNPN and SVGIG (reference sequence). Between the trimmed V and J ends, which lost 5 bases and 1 base, there was a span of 9 bases. The CDR3 is made up of 13 amino acids.

This clonotype has only a few counts. J is TRBJ1-2 and V is TRBV19, with TRBD1 as a possible D gene (5 bases). Between the trimmed V and J ends, which lost 5 bases and 1 base, there was a span of 11 bases. Germline CDR1 is LNHDA and CDR2 is SQIVND (reference sequence). CDR3 length: 14 amino acids. The CDR3 sequence is CASSSIDSNYGYTF. The CDR3 nucleotides read TGTGCCAGTAGTTCAATCGACAGTAACTATGGCTACACCTTC.

The rearrangement links TRBV7-3 to TRBJ2-5, with D hard to call. The ends were cut back, 2 bases at V and 5 bases at J, with 9 bases in the middle. CDR1 is SGHTA, CDR2 FQGTGA, per germline. This CDR3 contains 13 residues. The CDR3, as DNA: TGTGCCAGCAGCTTATCCGGGCGGGAGACCCAGTACTTC. Its translation is CASSLSGRETQYF.

The V and J genes are TRBV20-1 and TRBJ1-5; perhaps TRBD1 as D (6 bases). The V gene's germline CDR1 is DFQATT and CDR2 SNEGSKA (reference sequence). The CDR3 loop spans 16 amino acids. The V and J ends lost 2 bases and 4 bases respectively, with 18 bases between them. The CDR3 nucleotides read TGCAGTGCTAGACTCGGGACACTGGTTGGGAATCAGCCCCAGCATTTT. Protein sequence: CSARLGTLVGNQPQHF.

A word on this clonotype: Since the CDR3 does not end with the conserved phenylalanine or tryptophan, this likely comes from a read error. The chain is built from TRBV27 and TRBJ1-2; perhaps TRBD1 as D (6 bases). The germline CDR1 and CDR2 sequences are MNHEY and SMNVEV (reference sequence). Trimming removed 3 bases from V and 8 bases from J, with 16 bases in between. The CDR3 is 14 amino acids. The CDR3 is CASSFRGGGGGYTL. In DNA, the CDR3 is TGTGCCAGCAGTTTTCGGGGGGGCGGAGGAGGCTACACCCTC.

This rearrangement joins TRBV7-2 to TRBJ1-4, with unresolved D. The length of the CDR3 is 15 residues. The V gene lost 4 bases and the J gene lost 11 bases, with 20 bases spanning the gap. Germline-derived CDR1 and CDR2 are SGHTA and FQGNSA. The CDR3 region has the DNA TGTGCCAGCAGCTATGGGCCAGAGGGCGGAGGGAAACTGTTTTTT. It translates to CASSYGPEGGGKLFF.

The V call is TRBV5-1, the J call TRBJ1-1, with D maybe TRBD1 (5 bases). The CDR3 is 16 residues long. Germline values: CDR1 SGHRS, CDR2 YFSETQ. The V end lost 4 bases, the J end lost 4 bases, and 20 bases lay between the germline ends. In DNA form, the CDR3 reads TGCGCCAGCAGCCCGGAGCGATCAGGGTTATCCACTGAAGCTTTCTTT. Its protein product is CASSPERSGLSTEAFF.

In this sample, this clonotype turned up a few times. V is TRBV20-1 and J is TRBJ2-6; D might be TRBD1 (5 bases). V was pared by 6 bases and J by 7 bases, with 7 bases between. The CDR3 runs 11 residues. CDR1 DFQATT and CDR2 SNEGSKA come from the germline V gene (reference sequence). The CDR3 protein is CSAQGANVLTF. The CDR3 DNA is TGCAGTGCCCAGGGTGCCAACGTCCTGACTTTC.

This chain uses TRBV20-1 with TRBJ2-3; possibly TRBD2 for D (6 bases). Germline V gene sequence: CDR1 DFQATT, CDR2 SNEGSKA (reference sequence). V dropped 1 base and J dropped 1 base, with 9 bases sitting between them. CDR3 length equals 14 residues. The CDR3 sequence: CSARVGEGTDTQYF. CDR3 in DNA: TGCAGTGCTAGAGTTGGGGAGGGCACAGATACGCAGTATTTT.

This clonotype showed up just a few times. The chain links TRBV7-2 to TRBJ2-1; D tentatively fits TRBD1 or TRBD2 (5 bases each). The CDR3 length is 14 residues. The germline gives CDR1 SGHTA, CDR2 FQGNSA. Trimming shortened V by 2 bases and J by 6 bases, and 11 bases separated the two germline ends. The CDR3 reads CASSLYTRGNEQFF. DNA for the CDR3: TGTGCCAGCAGCTTATACACTAGGGGCAATGAGCAGTTCTTC.

The sample holds a few counts of this clonotype. The chain's CDR3 is CASSDPPPGTTEAFF. The CDR3 DNA is TGCGCCAGCAGTGATCCCCCCCCGGGGACCACTGAAGCTTTCTTT. V gene TRBV10-2 combines with J gene TRBJ1-1; the D gene is possibly TRBD1 (5 bases). The germline V gene encodes CDR1 WSHSY and CDR2 SAAADI. The V and J ends lost 3 bases and 4 bases respectively, with 15 bases between them. This CDR3 has 15 residues.